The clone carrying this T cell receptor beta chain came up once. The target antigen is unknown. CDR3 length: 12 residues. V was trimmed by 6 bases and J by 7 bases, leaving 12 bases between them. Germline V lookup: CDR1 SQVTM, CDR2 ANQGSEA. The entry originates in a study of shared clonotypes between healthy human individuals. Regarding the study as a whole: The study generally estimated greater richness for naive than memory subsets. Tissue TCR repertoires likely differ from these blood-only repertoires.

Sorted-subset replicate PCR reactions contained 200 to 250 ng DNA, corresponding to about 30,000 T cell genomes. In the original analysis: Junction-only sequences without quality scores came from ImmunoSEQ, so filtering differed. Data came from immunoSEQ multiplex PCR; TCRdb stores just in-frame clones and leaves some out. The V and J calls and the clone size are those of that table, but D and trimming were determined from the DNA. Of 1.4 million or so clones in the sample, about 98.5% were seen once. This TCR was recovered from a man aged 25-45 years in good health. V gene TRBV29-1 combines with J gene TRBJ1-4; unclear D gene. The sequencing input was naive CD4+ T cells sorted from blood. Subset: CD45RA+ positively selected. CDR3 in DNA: TGCAGCGTGACCTTAATAGGTGAAAAACTGTTTTTT. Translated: CSVTLIGEKLFF. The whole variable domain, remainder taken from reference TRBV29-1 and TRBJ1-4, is SAVISQKPSRDICQRGTSLTIQCQVDSQVTMMFWYRQQPGQSLTLIATANQGSEATYESGFVIDKFPISRPNLTFSTLTVSNMSPEDSSIYLCSVTLIGEKLFFGSGTQLSVL.